This passage covers 24 T cell receptor beta chains from one sample sequenced in a study of blood T cell repertoires in COVID-19. Assay used: immunoSEQ multiplex PCR; TCRdb lists only in-frame clones, some missing. This table has fewer than 200,000 clones, over 65% appearing once. Sequenced sample: PBMCs or T cells enriched from blood (not recorded which). The receptors stem from a woman in her forties or fifties who had recovered from COVID-19.

The chain carries TRBV2 and TRBJ2-1; D is unclear. This CDR3 is built from 15 residues. From germline, CDR1 is SNHLY and CDR2 FYNNEI. Trimming took 3 bases from V and 2 from J, leaving 11 bases between them. CDR3: CASSDTGITYNEQFF. DNA of the CDR3: TGTGCCAGCAGTGACACGGGTATAACCTACAATGAGCAGTTCTTC. The full variable domain, with the rest looked up from reference TRBV2 and TRBJ2-1, is EPEVTQTPSHQVTQMGQEVILRCVPISNHLYFYWYRQILGQKVEFLVSFYNNEISEKSEIFDDQFSVERPDGSNFTLKIRSTKLEDSAMYFCASSDTGITYNEQFFGPGTRLTVL.

The rearrangement uses TRBV27 and TRBJ1-4; TRBD1 is a possible D gene (6 bases). CDR3 size: 14 residues. V was shortened by 4 bases and J by 5 bases, with 11 bases between the two germline ends. The germline V gene encodes CDR1 MNHEY and CDR2 SMNVEV (reference sequence). The CDR3 is CASSSTGLNEKLFF. CDR3 coding DNA: TGTGCCAGCAGTTCAACAGGGCTAAATGAAAAACTGTTTTTT.

The rearrangement links TRBV5-4 to TRBJ1-2; D is possibly TRBD1 (5 bases). CDR1 is SGHNT, CDR2 YYREEE, per germline (reference sequence). V was clipped by 9 bases and J by 6 bases, with 21 bases between them. The CDR3 is 14 amino acids. The DNA for the CDR3 is TGTGCCACCAGGCCATTCGGGGGGGAAGATGGCTACACCTTC. Amino acid sequence: CATRPFGGEDGYTF.

The chain carries TRBV12-3 or TRBV12-4 and TRBJ1-2, with D uncertain. This CDR3 comprises 13 residues. Trimming stripped 6 bases from V and 4 bases from J, with 12 bases between. In DNA, the CDR3 is TGTGCCAGCAGCCTTGGGTGGAGCTATGGCTACACCTTC. Translation gives CASSLGWSYGYTF.

This sequence joins TRBV27 and TRBJ1-2, with 7 bases lining up with TRBD1. Germline CDR1 reads MNHEY; CDR2 reads SMNVEV (reference sequence). CDR3 size: 16 residues. V was pared by 0 bases and J by 4 bases, with 8 bases of the junction left unmatched. The CDR3 coding sequence is TGTGCCAGCAGTTTATCGGGGACAGCCGTCCTCTATGGCTACACCTTC. This sequence encodes CASSLSGTAVLYGYTF.

The chain uses TRBV28 and TRBJ2-3; a possible D gene is TRBD1 (6 bases). The CDR3 spans 14 residues. Looked up from germline, CDR1 is MDHEN and CDR2 is SYDVKM. V was pared by 2 bases and J by 6 bases, with 12 bases between. CDR3 nucleotide sequence: TGTGCCAGCAGTTTACCCTACAGGGAGGATACGCAGTATTTT. This gives the protein CASSLPYREDTQYF.

This clone was seen only a few times. V gene TRBV9 combines with J gene TRBJ2-5, with 7 bases fitting TRBD1. CDR1 and CDR2 from the germline V gene are SGDLS and YYNGEE. The trim removed 3 bases at V and 1 base at J, leaving 15 bases unmatched. The CDR3 is 18 amino acids. The CDR3 DNA reads TGTGCCAGCAGCGCACGAGACAGGGTCCAGACCCTCCAAGAGACCCAGTACTTC. Its translation is CASSARDRVQTLQETQYF.

This clone has only one observation. The genes are TRBV19 and TRBJ1-5; the D gene is possibly TRBD1 (5 bases). Trimming took off 3 bases at V and 4 bases at J, with 10 bases between the two ends. CDR3 length: 14 residues. Germline values: CDR1 LNHDA, CDR2 SQIVND (reference sequence). CDR3 in amino acids: CASSMAGSNQPQHF. CDR3 coding DNA: TGTGCCAGTAGTATGGCAGGGTCAAATCAGCCCCAGCATTTT.

The chain is built from TRBV9 and TRBJ1-1; D is uncertain. Trimming removed 2 bases at V and 4 bases at J, with 12 bases between. The CDR3 has 14 residues. Germline assignment: CDR1 SGDLS and CDR2 YYNGEE. CDR3 DNA: TGTGCCAGCAGCGTCGAGGGAGGGAGCACTGAAGCTTTCTTT. This gives the protein CASSVEGGSTEAFF.

This rearrangement joins TRBV7-9 to TRBJ2-5, with 10 bases lining up with TRBD1. J gave up 4 bases and V 5 bases, and 4 bases lay outside the gene matches. CDR3 size: 14 residues. The germline CDR1 and CDR2 sequences are SEHNR and FQNEAQ (reference sequence). The CDR3 reads CASSRQGAGETQYF. The CDR3 coding sequence is TGTGCCAGCAGCCGACAGGGGGCTGGAGAGACCCAGTACTTC.

The chain links TRBV10-3 to TRBJ1-5; TRBD1 agrees at 7 bases. J gave up 6 bases and V 10 bases, and 12 bases lay outside the gene matches. CDR1 is ENHRY and CDR2 is SYGVKD in the germline V gene. CDR3 length: 14 amino acids. The CDR3 bases are TGTGCCACGACGGGAGAAGGGGGCGGTCAGCCCCAGCATTTT. Its translation is CATTGEGGGQPQHF.

The rearrangement joins TRBV5-4 to TRBJ2-4, with TRBD1 as a possible D gene (6 bases). The CDR3 length is 14 residues. Germline V gene data show CDR1 as SGHNT and CDR2 as YYREEE (reference sequence). Trimming took off 4 bases at V and 0 bases at J, with 8 bases between the two ends. CDR3 sequence (DNA): TGTGCCAGCAGCATGGGACAAGCCAAAAACATTCAGTACTTC. Protein product: CASSMGQAKNIQYF.

This clone has just a few counts. The rearrangement links TRBV19 to TRBJ1-3; D might be TRBD1 (6 bases). CDR1 and CDR2 (germline): LNHDA, SQIVND (reference sequence). This CDR3 contains 15 residues. The V gene lost 8 bases and the J gene lost 0 bases, with 14 bases spanning the gap. The DNA of the CDR3 is TGTGCCAGTCACGCCGTGGACAGCTCTGGAAACACCATATATTTT. This gives the protein CASHAVDSSGNTIYF.

V usage is TRBV25-1 and J usage is TRBJ1-3; 7 bases line up with TRBD1. Germline V gives CDR1 MGHDK, CDR2 SYGVNS. This CDR3 is 16 amino acids long. The trim removed 2 bases at V and 2 bases at J, leaving 6 bases unmatched. Written as DNA, the CDR3 is TGTGCCAGCAGTGAACCGACAGGGTCCCCTGGAAACACCATATATTTT. Amino acids: CASSEPTGSPGNTIYF.

The chain combines TRBV7-9 with TRBJ1-1; D perhaps matches TRBD1 (6 bases). CDR1 and CDR2 (germline): SEHNR, FQNEAQ (reference sequence). The CDR3 is made up of 14 amino acids. V dropped 4 bases and J dropped 1 base, with 10 bases sitting between them. DNA of the CDR3: TGTGCCAGCAGCTCACTGACAGGGAACACTGAAGCTTTCTTT. Its translation is CASSSLTGNTEAFF. The variable domain in full, with the rest retrieved from reference TRBV7-9 and TRBJ1-1, is DTGVSQNPRHKITKRGQNVTFRCDPISEHNRLYWYRQTLGQGPEFLTYFQNEAQLEKSRLLSDRFSAERPKGSFSTLEIQRTEQGDSAMYLCASSSLTGNTEAFFGQGTRLTVV.

The chain is built from TRBV14 and TRBJ1-1; perhaps TRBD1 as D (5 bases). The CDR3 sequence is 17 residues long. Trimming took 0 bases from V and 6 from J, leaving 20 bases between them. The germline V gene has CDR1 SGHDN and CDR2 FVKESK. The CDR3 DNA sequence: TGTGCCAGCAGCCAAGATCGGTCCGGCGCCAGGGCTTCTGAAGCTTTCTTT. The encoded protein is CASSQDRSGARASEAFF.

This clone was detected only a few times. The CDR3 bases are TGTGCCATCAGTGATGGTCCCGGGGAGCCCCAGCATTTT. Translated: CAISDGPGEPQHF. This chain connects TRBV10-3 to TRBJ1-5; D is uncertain. The germline V gene has CDR1 ENHRY and CDR2 SYGVKD. Trimming removed 3 bases at V and 8 bases at J, with 11 bases between. The CDR3 loop spans 13 amino acids.

This clone was counted a single time. The chain combines TRBV6-4 with TRBJ1-1; D not resolved. From germline, CDR1 is MRHNA and CDR2 SNTAGT. The CDR3 length is 15 residues. V lost 0 bases, J lost 5 bases, and 13 bases lay in between. The CDR3: CASSDSRGGRTEAFF. DNA of the CDR3: TGTGCCAGCAGTGACTCTCGGGGAGGAAGGACTGAAGCTTTCTTT.

The chain is built from TRBV7-9 and TRBJ1-6; 8 positions match TRBD1. CDR3 length equals 15 residues. With V trimmed by 5 bases and J by 7 bases, 7 bases remained unmatched. Per the germline V gene, CDR1 is SEHNR and CDR2 is FQNEAQ (reference sequence). CDR3 protein: CASSTGGVLNSPLHF. In DNA form, the CDR3 reads TGTGCCAGCAGCACAGGGGGGGTGCTCAATTCACCCCTCCACTTT.

The chain recombines TRBV6-5 with TRBJ2-7; perhaps TRBD2 as D (6 bases). The CDR3 runs to 14 residues. CDR1 MNHEY and CDR2 SVGAGI come from the germline V gene. The CDR3 nucleotides read TGTGCCAGCAATTACGCGGGGAGCTCCTACGAGCAGTACGTC. Translating gives CASNYAGSSYEQYV.

The V and J genes are TRBV30 and TRBJ1-2; D is unclear. Trimming took off 4 bases at V and 7 bases at J, with 13 bases between the two ends. The germline V gene has CDR1 GTSNPN and CDR2 SVGIG (reference sequence). This CDR3 is 12 amino acids long. CDR3 region: CAWMIPPGGYTF. The CDR3 coding sequence is TGTGCCTGGATGATCCCCCCCGGTGGCTACACCTTC.

The CDR3 sequence: CASSPIGKLFF. CDR3 bases: TGTGCCAGCAGCCCCATCGGGAAACTGTTTTTT. The chain is built from TRBV28 and TRBJ1-4; D uncertain. Trimming pared 6 bases from V and 11 bases from J, leaving 10 bases between. The CDR3 length is 11 residues. Germline V gene data show CDR1 as MDHEN and CDR2 as SYDVKM.

This sequence joins TRBV30 and TRBJ2-1; D perhaps matches TRBD2 (5 bases). Germline V gene sequence: CDR1 GTSNPN, CDR2 SVGIG (reference sequence). The CDR3 length is 13 residues. Trimming removed 2 bases at V and 9 bases at J, with 14 bases between. Written as DNA, the CDR3 is TGTGCCTGGAGTTACCCGGGGAGACCTGAGCAGTTCTTC. Amino acids: CAWSYPGRPEQFF.

The genes are TRBV5-1 and TRBJ2-1, with D perhaps TRBD1 (5 bases). Trimming took off 4 bases at V and 5 bases at J, with 7 bases between the two ends. The germline gives CDR1 SGHRS, CDR2 YFSETQ. The CDR3 consists of 12 residues. The CDR3 is CASSQDNNEQFF. DNA of the CDR3: TGCGCCAGCAGCCAGGACAACAATGAGCAGTTCTTC.